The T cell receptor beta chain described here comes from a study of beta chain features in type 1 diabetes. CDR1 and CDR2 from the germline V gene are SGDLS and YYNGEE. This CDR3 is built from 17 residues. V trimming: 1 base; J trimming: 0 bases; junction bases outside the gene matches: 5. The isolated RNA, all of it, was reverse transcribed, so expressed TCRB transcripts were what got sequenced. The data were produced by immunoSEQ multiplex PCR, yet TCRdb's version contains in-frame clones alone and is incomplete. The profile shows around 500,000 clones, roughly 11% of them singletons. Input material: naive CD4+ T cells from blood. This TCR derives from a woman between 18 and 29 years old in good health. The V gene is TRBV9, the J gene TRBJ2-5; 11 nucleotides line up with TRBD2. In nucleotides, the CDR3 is TGTGCCAGCAGCGTATCCGGGACTAGCGGCTACCAAGAGACCCAGTACTTC. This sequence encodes CASSVSGTSGYQETQYF.